A single count supports the clone carrying this T cell receptor (beta chain). What it binds is unknown. Prominent immunodeficiency with autoinflammation defined PRAID. Trimming removed 0 bases at V and 3 bases at J, with 9 bases between. Germline loops: CDR1 MNHEY, CDR2 SVGAGI. The CDR3 has 14 residues. Produced via immunoSEQ multiplex PCR; TCRdb's table is partial and in-frame only. Of over 30,000 clones listed, about 91% were seen once; the top ten hold roughly 0.7%. This entry comes from a study of stem cell transplantation in POMP-related autoinflammatory disease. Study-level information: Hypothesis: faulty thymoproteasomes impair CD8+ T-cell selection, skewing TRB repertoires.

Study-wide findings and caveats: Fewer unique TRB V-J gene pairings were identified in patients with PRAID. A trend toward lower repertoire diversity and greater clonality appeared in every analyzed T-cell subset of PRAID patients.

The clonotype comes from a human donor with POMP-related autoinflammation and immune dysregulation (PRAID). The chain uses TRBV6-5 and TRBJ2-7; D is perhaps TRBD1 (6 bases). The sample consisted of CD4+ T cells from PBMCs, taken before stem cell transplantation. The CDR3 spells CASSYSRGGYEQYF. DNA for the CDR3: TGTGCCAGCAGTTACTCGAGAGGGGGCTACGAGCAGTACTTC.